A selection of T cell receptor beta chains follows, all from one sample in a study of T cell repertoires in cytomegalovirus infection. No cognate antigen is known for these TCRs. MiXCR, run by TCRdb on the reads, gives a single entry per CDR3 protein. The sample has about 140,000 distinct CDR3 sequences; over 25% are singletons. The sequencing used CD8+ T cells from cultured PBMCs, collected from culture after CMV antigen stimulation. These TCRs come from a human donor in good health (CMV status not recorded). Some clones in this sample may be carry-over from other donors' samples. Both conserved end residues are part of each CDR3. A D gene is named only where the DNA matches it firmly. Not all rows give a size; the values are once, few, many and, for expanded clones, a class.

abundance	d_gene	v_gene	j_gene	CDR3aa	CDR3nt
many	.	TRBV7-2	TRBJ2-3	CASSLAVGEDTQYF	TGTGCCAGCAGCTTAGCGGTCGGGGAAGATACGCAGTATTTT
many	.	TRBV5-1	TRBJ2-7	CASSLTGTSSSYEQYF	TGCGCCAGCAGCTTAACCGGGACTTCGAGCTCCTACGAGCAGTACTTC
once	.	TRBV29-1	TRBJ2-1	CSVDMNEQLF	TGCAGCGTTGATATGAATGAGCAGCTCTTC
few	TRBD2	TRBV20-1	TRBJ2-2	CSARDPASGVGELFF	TGCAGTGCTAGAGATCCGGCCAGCGGGGTGGGGGAGCTGTTTTTT
.	.	TRBV24-1	TRBJ2-3	CATSGYRDTQYF	TGTGCCACCAGTGGCTATCGAGATACGCAGTATTTT
.	TRBD2	TRBV7-3	TRBJ2-5	CASSLTELAGQETQYF	TGTGCCAGCAGCTTAACCGAACTAGCGGGACAAGAGACCCAGTACTTC
many	.	TRBV7-2	TRBJ1-6	CASSLQYPSSYNSPLHF	TGTGCCAGCAGCTTACAATACCCGAGCTCCTATAATTCACCCCTCCACTTT
few	.	TRBV7-6	TRBJ2-7	CASSLAESYEQYF	TGTGCCAGCAGCTTAGCGGAGAGCTACGAGCAGTACTTC
many	TRBD2	TRBV20-1	TRBJ2-1	CSARPSVWVAGQSSYNEQFF	TGCAGTGCTAGACCCTCGGTGTGGGTAGCGGGCCAGAGCTCCTACAATGAGCAGTTCTTC
few	.	TRBV19	TRBJ2-7	CASSFGDEQYF	TGTGCCAGTAGTTTCGGGGACGAGCAGTACTTC
few	.	TRBV11-2	TRBJ1-1	CASSLVGDVSTEAFF	TGTGCCAGCAGCTTAGTGGGGGATGTCAGCACTGAAGCTTTCTTT
once	.	TRBV7-9	TRBJ2-7	CASSLPSGRGEAPYEQYF	TGTGCCAGCAGCTTACCATCAGGACGCGGGGAGGCCCCCTACGAGCAGTACTTC
few	.	TRBV27	TRBJ2-7	CASSSDKSYEQYF	TGTGCCAGCAGCTCCGACAAATCCTACGAGCAGTACTTC
.	.	TRBV4-1	TRBJ2-7	CASSPLNRGEQYF	TGCGCCAGCAGCCCCCTAAATCGTGGCGAGCAGTACTTC
.	.	TRBV19	TRBJ1-1	CASSISVGLTEAFF	TGTGCCAGTAGTATTTCGGTCGGCCTCACTGAAGCTTTCTTT
few	.	TRBV2	TRBJ1-1	CASSGSPMNTEAFF	TGTGCCAGCAGTGGGTCACCAATGAACACTGAAGCTTTCTTT
.	TRBD1	TRBV6-2/TRBV6-3	TRBJ1-6	CASTSTTGGSPLHF	TGTGCCAGCACCTCGACGACAGGGGGTTCACCCCTCCACTTT
.	.	TRBV4-1	TRBJ1-1	CASSHGLSTEAFF	TGCGCCAGCAGCCATGGGTTGAGCACTGAAGCTTTCTTT
.	.	TRBV11-2	TRBJ1-1	CASSSPWDTDLAFF	TGTGCCAGCAGCTCGCCTTGGGACACCGACCTCGCTTTCTTT
few	.	TRBV7-2	TRBJ2-7	CASSPYAGYEQYF	TGTGCCAGCAGCCCTTACGCCGGCTACGAGCAGTACTTC
.	TRBD2	TRBV6-1	TRBJ2-1	CASSVSGGHNEQFF	TGTGCCAGCAGTGTTAGCGGGGGCCACAATGAGCAGTTCTTC
few	TRBD1	TRBV19	TRBJ1-5	CASSTHPTGEDQPQHF	TGTGCCAGTAGTACCCACCCTACAGGGGAGGACCAGCCCCAGCATTTT
.	.	TRBV7-6	TRBJ1-1	CASSRGRGTEAFF	TGTGCCAGCAGCCGAGGCAGGGGCACTGAAGCTTTCTTT
.	.	TRBV6-1	TRBJ1-1	CASTWDLNTEAFF	TGTGCCAGCACTTGGGATCTGAACACTGAAGCTTTCTTT
.	TRBD1	TRBV19	TRBJ1-2	CASSIDSWTGGNHGYTF	TGTGCCAGTAGTATAGATTCTTGGACAGGGGGCAACCATGGCTACACCTTC
few	TRBD2	TRBV9	TRBJ2-1	CASSISGSSYNEQFF	TGTGCCAGCAGCATTAGCGGGAGCTCCTACAATGAGCAGTTCTTC
few	.	TRBV7-2	TRBJ1-3	CASSLRSGGGPGNTIYF	TGTGCCAGCAGCTTAAGATCCGGGGGGGGTCCCGGAAACACCATATATTTT
.	.	TRBV4-1	TRBJ1-4	CASSQESRLASEKLFF	TGCGCCAGCAGCCAAGAAAGTCGACTCGCGAGCGAAAAACTGTTTTTT
.	.	TRBV7-9	TRBJ2-7	CASSLAAYEQYF	TGTGCCAGCAGCCTCGCCGCGTACGAGCAGTACTTC
once	TRBD2	TRBV18	TRBJ2-1	CASSPLGLRGDPQQFF	TGTGCCAGCTCACCCCTCGGTCTGCGGGGGGACCCTCAGCAGTTCTTC
.	.	TRBV11-1	TRBJ1-1	CASSTDPPNIEAFF	TGTGCCAGCAGCACCGATCCCCCGAATATTGAAGCTTTCTTT
.	.	TRBV6-5	TRBJ2-1	CASSYGEWDNEQFF	TGTGCCAGCAGTTACGGGGAATGGGACAATGAGCAGTTCTTC
few	.	TRBV7-9	TRBJ1-1	CASPTRTFLGNTEAFF	TGTGCCAGCCCCACCAGGACTTTCCTCGGGAACACTGAAGCTTTCTTT
once	.	TRBV19	TRBJ2-7	CASSLQGSDYEQYF	TGTGCCAGTAGTCTGCAGGGGTCGGACTACGAGCAGTACTTC
.	TRBD2	TRBV7-6	TRBJ2-3	CASSLSPAGTSGRTDTQYF	TGTGCCAGCAGCTTATCCCCCGCCGGGACTAGCGGGCGCACAGATACGCAGTATTTT
.	.	TRBV12-3/TRBV12-4	TRBJ1-5	CASGNSNQPQHF	TGTGCCAGCGGAAATAGCAATCAGCCCCAGCATTTT
.	TRBD1	TRBV6-5	TRBJ2-3	CASSYGTATDTQYF	TGTGCCAGCAGTTACGGGACAGCCACAGATACGCAGTATTTT
.	.	TRBV27	TRBJ2-1	CASSLSAYNEQFF	TGTGCCAGCAGTTTATCAGCTTACAATGAGCAGTTCTTC
many	TRBD2	TRBV7-2	TRBJ2-1	CASSLASSGGTDEQFF	TGTGCCAGCAGCTTAGCGAGTAGCGGGGGGACCGATGAGCAGTTCTTC
.	.	TRBV12-3/TRBV12-4	TRBJ1-5	CASSDRDGHNQPQHF	TGTGCCAGCAGCGACCGGGACGGACACAATCAGCCCCAGCATTTT
many	.	TRBV2	TRBJ1-2	CASSERVLVGYTF	TGTGCCAGCAGTGAGCGGGTTCTAGTGGGCTACACCTTC
.	.	TRBV6-2/TRBV6-3	TRBJ2-1	CASSAALDSLYNEQFF	TGTGCCAGCAGTGCCGCCCTAGATAGCTTATACAATGAGCAGTTCTTC
.	.	TRBV4-1	TRBJ2-7	CASSQDWVYEQYF	TGCGCCAGCAGCCAAGATTGGGTCTACGAGCAGTACTTC
many	TRBD1	TRBV24-1	TRBJ2-3	CATSETGTGQDTQYF	TGTGCCACCAGTGAGACCGGGACAGGGCAAGATACGCAGTATTTT
.	.	TRBV7-2	TRBJ2-3	CASSQLITDTQYF	TGTGCCAGCAGCCAGCTGATCACAGATACGCAGTATTTT
.	.	TRBV7-2	TRBJ1-6	CASSLPREASSYNSPLHF	TGTGCCAGCAGCCTCCCCCGGGAAGCGAGCTCCTATAATTCACCCCTCCACTTT
many	TRBD2	TRBV12-3/TRBV12-4	TRBJ2-7	CASSLKSGGYEQYF	TGTGCCAGCAGTTTGAAGTCGGGGGGATACGAGCAGTACTTC